This TCR beta chain was identified during a study of T cells in Graves' hyperthyroidism and ophthalmopathy. The germline V gene has CDR1 KGHSH and CDR2 LQKENI. Germline trimming cut 3 bases from V and 7 bases from J; bases unmatched to any gene: 6. This CDR3 comprises 16 residues. From 10 ml of fresh peripheral blood, PBMCs were isolated. Authors of the study amplified TCR beta CDR3 regions from RNA transcripts. HTBI primers drove first-round RT-PCR of the TCR CDR3. One entry per CDR3 protein, called by TCRdb with MiXCR from the multiplex PCR reads. The data show 370,000 or so distinct CDR3 sequences, with 20% to 25% seen just once and less than 75% held by the top ten.

The gene calls are TRBV18 and TRBJ2-1; 13 bases match TRBD2. This clonotype originated in a man in his fifties or sixties with Graves' hyperthyroidism. Source material: blood. CDR3 nucleotides: TGTGCCAGCTCACCTGGACTAGCGGGAGTCTCGAATGAGCAGTTCTTC. The encoded protein is CASSPGLAGVSNEQFF.